This TCR beta chain is drawn from a study of T cell responses to AZD1222 COVID-19 vaccine. Study-wide findings and caveats: CD4 TCRs linked to vaccination spanned spike, dominating at 160-218 and 743-854. Clonal diversity was possibly underestimated, and the donors were mostly white British, with more females. Repertoire samples came only from after the peak T cell response.

Data came from immunoSEQ multiplex PCR; TCRdb stores just in-frame clones and leaves some out. This table has 50,000 to 70,000 clones, 89% appearing once. Points on this clone: What it binds is unknown.

The CDR3 length is 12 residues. Between the trimmed V and J ends, which lost 9 bases and 5 bases, there was a span of 11 bases. Germline V gene sequence: CDR1 LNHDA, CDR2 SQIVND (reference sequence). The TCR was taken from an adult who received the AZD1222 COVID-19 vaccine. This specimen was peripheral blood, taken 28 days after the second AZD1222 dose. The chain combines TRBV19 with TRBJ1-5, with unresolved D. The CDR3 here is CASGTIDQPQHF. The CDR3, as DNA: TGTGCCAGCGGAACAATAGATCAGCCCCAGCATTTT.